The rows below give T cell receptor beta chains drawn from one sample of a study of PD-L1 blockade in urothelial cancer. Clones were read by immunoSEQ multiplex PCR, and TCRdb kept only the in-frame ones, dropping some. The profile shows some 30,000 clones, 87% of them singletons. The specimen was PBMCs, collected around atezolizumab (anti-PD-L1) treatment. These receptors all stem from a man aged 50 or older with urothelial cancer. Each CDR3 is given with its conserved first and last residue. A D gene is named only where the DNA matches it firmly. The size field is filled for only some rows; it gives once, few, many or a size class.

clone size,D gene,J gene,CDR3 length,V gene,CDR3 protein,CDR3 DNA
-,-,TRBJ1-5,15,TRBV19,CASSIFGDSNQPQHF,TGTGCCAGTAGTATTTTCGGGGATAGCAATCAGCCCCAGCATTTT
-,TRBD1,TRBJ2-2,16,TRBV9,CASSAGQRGHTGELFF,TGTGCCAGCAGCGCCGGACAGAGGGGGCACACCGGGGAGCTGTTTTTT
-,TRBD1,TRBJ2-7,14,TRBV11-3,CASSSRQGYGEQYF,TGTGCCAGCAGCTCGAGACAGGGGTACGGCGAGCAGTACTTC
-,-,TRBJ2-6,18,TRBV5-1,CASSPYPGQTSGANVLTF,TGCGCCAGCAGCCCCTACCCGGGACAAACCTCTGGGGCCAACGTCCTGACTTTC
-,TRBD2,TRBJ2-7,17,TRBV15,CATSGGLAGGPSGEQYF,TGTGCCACCAGCGGGGGACTAGCGGGAGGGCCGAGTGGCGAGCAGTACTTC
once,-,TRBJ2-1,14,TRBV11-1,CASSPQGILNEQFF,TGTGCCAGCAGCCCCCAGGGGATCTTAAATGAGCAGTTCTTC
-,TRBD2,TRBJ2-5,17,TRBV10-3,CAISEPGTSGKKETQYF,TGTGCCATCAGTGAGCCGGGGACTAGCGGGAAGAAGGAGACCCAGTACTTC
-,-,TRBJ2-7,13,TRBV10-3,CAISDGGEVEQYF,TGTGCCATCAGTGACGGCGGTGAGGTGGAGCAGTACTTC
-,-,TRBJ2-7,15,TRBV18,CASSPPADRTYEQYF,TGTGCCAGCTCACCACCTGCTGACAGAACCTACGAGCAGTACTTC
once,TRBD1,TRBJ2-7,14,TRBV5-1,CASSSGQGSYEQYF,TGCGCCAGCAGCTCGGGACAGGGCAGCTACGAGCAGTACTTC
-,-,TRBJ1-4,12,TRBV2,CASTGYGEKLFF,TGTGCCAGCACAGGCTACGGTGAAAAACTGTTTTTT
-,-,TRBJ2-7,14,TRBV5-1,CASSLGLDIREQYF,TGCGCCAGCAGCTTGGGGTTGGACATACGCGAGCAGTACTTC
once,TRBD2,TRBJ2-3,18,TRBV11-2,CASSSRTQLASSTDTQYF,TGTGCCAGCAGCTCCCGCACCCAACTAGCGTCGAGCACAGATACGCAGTATTTT
-,TRBD1,TRBJ2-7,15,TRBV9,CASSSGPGQGNEQYF,TGTGCCAGCAGCTCAGGACCGGGACAGGGAAACGAGCAGTACTTC
-,TRBD2,TRBJ2-7,14,TRBV27,CASSVLAGFYEQYF,TGTGCCAGCAGTGTTCTAGCGGGGTTCTACGAGCAGTACTTC
-,-,TRBJ1-5,14,TRBV2,CASRAGEGGSPQHF,TGTGCCAGCAGGGCAGGGGAGGGTGGATCTCCCCAGCATTTT
-,TRBD1,TRBJ2-7,15,TRBV5-1,CASSSETGSTYEQYF,TGCGCCAGCAGCTCGGAGACAGGGAGTACCTACGAGCAGTACTTC
-,TRBD2,TRBJ2-1,15,TRBV25-1,CASSEPRGGEGEQFF,TGTGCCAGCAGTGAGCCGCGGGGGGGCGAGGGTGAGCAGTTCTTC
-,-,TRBJ1-1,13,TRBV6-6,CASSFPGNTEAFF,TGTGCCAGCAGTTTTCCGGGAAACACTGAAGCTTTCTTT
-,TRBD2,TRBJ2-7,17,TRBV29-1,CSVAAGTSGRGAYEQYF,TGCAGCGTTGCAGCCGGGACTAGCGGGAGGGGGGCCTACGAGCAGTACTTC
-,TRBD2,TRBJ2-7,16,TRBV10-3,CAISEPAGGSAYEQYF,TGTGCCATCAGCGAACCAGCGGGAGGGTCCGCCTACGAGCAGTACTTC
few,-,TRBJ2-7,13,TRBV4-3,CASSQTGGYEQYF,TGCGCCAGCAGCCAAACCGGGGGTTACGAGCAGTACTTC
-,-,TRBJ2-1,14,TRBV29-1,CSVGPWSSYNEQFF,TGCAGCGTTGGGCCCTGGAGCTCCTACAATGAGCAGTTCTTC
-,TRBD2,TRBJ2-1,14,TRBV30,CAWSSGGPRNEQFF,TGTGCCTGGAGCTCGGGGGGGCCTAGGAATGAGCAGTTCTTC
-,-,TRBJ1-2,13,TRBV6-5,CASSPGGNYGYTF,TGTGCCAGCAGCCCCGGGGGAAACTATGGCTACACCTTC
-,TRBD2,TRBJ2-5,17,TRBV18,CASSPNSGTSGSETQYF,TGTGCCAGCTCACCCAATTCCGGGACTAGCGGGAGCGAGACCCAGTACTTC
-,-,TRBJ2-7,14,TRBV19,CASSLTGVPYEQYF,TGTGCCAGTAGCTTGACAGGAGTGCCCTACGAGCAGTACTTC
-,TRBD2,TRBJ2-1,15,TRBV7-8,CASSPLEGRDNEQFF,TGTGCCAGCAGCCCACTTGAGGGGAGGGACAATGAGCAGTTCTTC
few,TRBD1,TRBJ1-5,16,TRBV7-9,CASSQYPGTDYQPQHF,TGTGCCAGCAGCCAATACCCCGGGACAGATTATCAGCCCCAGCATTTT
-,TRBD2,TRBJ2-3,13,TRBV10-3,CAISKRTGGGQYF,TGTGCCATCAGTAAGAGGACGGGCGGGGGGCAGTATTTT
once,-,TRBJ2-2,15,TRBV7-9,CASGQPGPNTGELFF,TGTGCCAGCGGACAGCCCGGCCCGAACACCGGGGAGCTGTTTTTT
-,-,TRBJ2-3,17,TRBV27,CASSFNHSGLSTDTQYF,TGTGCCAGTTCGTTCAACCATAGCGGATTGAGCACAGATACGCAGTATTTT
-,-,TRBJ2-7,12,TRBV19,CASSIRGYEQYF,TGTGCCAGTAGTATTCGCGGCTACGAGCAGTACTTC
-,TRBD2,TRBJ2-5,18,TRBV5-1,CASSLAGIAGGPRETQYF,TGCGCCAGCAGCTTGGCTGGGATAGCGGGGGGGCCCCGAGAGACCCAGTACTTC
-,-,TRBJ2-7,14,TRBV10-3,CAISESGELYEQYF,TGTGCCATCAGTGAATCTGGGGAGCTGTACGAGCAGTACTTC
-,TRBD1,TRBJ1-5,14,TRBV10-3,CATRDSHSNQPQHF,TGTGCCACCCGGGACAGTCATAGCAATCAGCCCCAGCATTTT
-,-,TRBJ1-5,17,TRBV18,CASSPFSIGVNNQPQHF,TGTGCCAGCTCACCATTTTCGATCGGTGTCAACAATCAGCCCCAGCATTTT
-,TRBD1,TRBJ2-7,14,TRBV19,CASSIDRGQFGQYF,TGTGCCAGTAGTATCGACAGGGGGCAATTTGGGCAGTACTTC
once,-,TRBJ2-3,15,TRBV6-5,CASSYSTRGPDTQYF,TGTGCCAGCAGTTACTCGACCAGGGGCCCGGATACGCAGTATTTT
-,-,TRBJ2-3,19,TRBV12-1,CASRPCTSGRDLNTDTQYF,TGTGCCAGCAGGCCTTGTACTAGCGGGAGGGACTTAAACACAGATACGCAGTATTTT
-,TRBD2,TRBJ2-1,15,TRBV7-6,CASSLGGLAPNEQFF,TGTGCCAGCAGCTTAGGGGGACTAGCGCCCAATGAGCAGTTCTTC
-,-,TRBJ2-7,13,TRBV27,CASSFLSPYEQYF,TGTGCCAGCAGTTTTCTGAGTCCCTACGAGCAGTACTTC
once,TRBD1,TRBJ1-4,15,TRBV4-1,CASSQDLTGYEKLFF,TGCGCCAGCAGCCAAGATTTGACAGGGTATGAAAAACTGTTTTTT
once,TRBD1,TRBJ1-5,18,TRBV30,CAWSPPGQGALGNQPQHF,TGTGCCTGGAGTCCTCCGGGACAGGGGGCTTTAGGGAATCAGCCCCAGCATTTT
-,-,TRBJ2-6,19,TRBV27,CASSRLLGGGNSGANVLTF,TGTGCCAGCAGTCGGCTTCTGGGGGGAGGTAACTCTGGGGCCAACGTCCTGACTTTC
-,-,TRBJ2-7,16,TRBV5-1,CASSRIGQTLSYEQYF,TGCGCCAGCAGCCGGATTGGACAGACACTCTCCTACGAGCAGTACTTC
once,-,TRBJ2-3,12,TRBV19,CASNSLTDTQYF,TGTGCCAGTAACTCTCTAACGGATACGCAGTATTTT
-,TRBD1,TRBJ2-5,16,TRBV28,CASSSLTGGAVETQYF,TGTGCCAGCAGTTCCCTGACAGGGGGCGCGGTAGAGACCCAGTACTTC
-,TRBD1,TRBJ2-7,14,TRBV18,CASSPVRQGLEQYF,TGTGCCAGCTCACCAGTGAGACAGGGGCTTGAGCAGTACTTC
-,TRBD1,TRBJ1-2,15,TRBV7-3,CASSPEGQGKLGYTF,TGTGCCAGCAGCCCGGAAGGACAGGGCAAACTTGGCTACACCTTC